The T cell receptor (beta chain) described here comes from a study of cytomegalovirus exposure and HLA in healthy donors. Study details: It was reported in a later analysis that the same platform had been used for the 120 or so validation repertoires as for the 550 to 750 first-cohort repertoires.

The CDR3 extends over 16 amino acids. Losses at the gene ends were 5 bases for V and 0 bases for J; bases not matched to a gene: 5. The germline CDR1 and CDR2 sequences are SGHNT and YENEEA. Study findings and constraints: In a later analysis, first-cohort TCR clusters were found to tend to co-occur in the 130 or so validation repertoires.

Sequencing used immunoSEQ multiplex PCR; TCRdb keeps in-frame clones, though not all of them. The sample lists around 60,000 clones; 80% to 95% were seen once. Of note for this clone: Antigen specificity is unknown.

This clonotype was obtained from a man younger than 35 in good health and CMV-seronegative. The chain joins TRBV11-3 to TRBJ2-2; 8 bases align to TRBD1. Sequenced sample: PBMCs. The CDR3 spells CASSPRTGSNTGELFF. The CDR3 coding sequence is TGTGCCAGCAGCCCGAGGACAGGGTCGAACACCGGGGAGCTGTTTTTT. The variable domain in full, with the rest retrieved from reference TRBV11-3 and TRBJ2-2, is EAGVVQSPRYKIIEKKQPVAFWCNPISGHNTLYWYLQNLGQGPELLIRYENEEAVDDSQLPKDRFSAERLKGVDSTLKIQPAELGDSAVYLCASSPRTGSNTGELFFGEGSRLTVL.